The 19 T cell receptor beta chains in this list originate from one sample, sequenced in a study of blood T cell repertoires in COVID-19 (dated by TCRdb to 2020 to 2022). Libraries were made using the immunoSEQ multiplex PCR assay. This is the immuneACCESS table as TCRdb keeps it, with only in-frame sequences that have V and J called. A part of the clones is gone; compared with another copy, unresolved V genes explain less than half, and the rest is unexplained. For this sample the table gives 200,000 to 300,000 clones, of which around 88% were detected only once. The ten largest make up approximately 9% of the sample. The sequenced material came from PBMCs or T cells enriched from blood (not recorded which). All receptors derive from a man aged 40-55 years who had recovered from COVID-19.

The CDR3 is CASSAQTGPGELFF. DNA for the CDR3: TGTGCCAGCAGCGCCCAAACAGGGCCCGGGGAGCTGTTTTTT. The rearrangement links TRBV7-3 to TRBJ2-2; perhaps TRBD1 as D (6 bases). Trimming took 5 bases from V and 6 from J, leaving 13 bases between them. CDR1 and CDR2 from the germline V gene are SGHTA and FQGTGA. The CDR3 spans 14 residues.

The rearrangement uses TRBV30 and TRBJ1-2; TRBD1 aligns across 9 bases. CDR1 and CDR2 (germline): GTSNPN, SVGIG (reference sequence). After removal of 3 bases from V and 3 bases from J, the junction contained 11 bases not matched to a gene. The CDR3 is made up of 16 amino acids. The CDR3 loop reads CAWRGRRDRVYYGYTF. CDR3 sequence (DNA): TGTGCCTGGAGGGGTCGCCGGGACAGGGTTTACTATGGCTACACCTTC. Full variable domain (remainder filled in from reference TRBV30 and TRBJ1-2): SQTIHQWPATLVQPVGSPLSLECTVEGTSNPNLYWYRQAAGRGLQLLFYSVGIGQISSEVPQNLSASRPQDRQFILSSKKLLLSDSGFYLCAWRGRRDRVYYGYTFGSGTRLTVV.

The J gene is TRBJ1-4, the V gene TRBV27, with TRBD1 matching 7 bases. CDR1 is MNHEY and CDR2 is SMNVEV in the germline V gene (reference sequence). V was pared by 6 bases and J by 6 bases, with 7 bases of the junction left unmatched. This CDR3 has 14 amino acids. The CDR3 DNA reads TGTGCCAGCAGGAACAGGGGTATGGATGAAAAACTGTTTTTT. As protein: CASRNRGMDEKLFF.

This clone was detected only once. The V call is TRBV7-3, the J call TRBJ2-1, with TRBD2 identical over 12 bases. The CDR3 totals 15 residues. V trimming: 5 bases; J trimming: 9 bases; junction bases outside the gene matches: 8. From germline, CDR1 is SGHTA and CDR2 FQGTGA. CDR3 residues: CASSMTSGSFLEQFF. CDR3 coding DNA: TGTGCCAGCAGCATGACTAGCGGGAGTTTTCTTGAGCAGTTCTTC.

This clone was recorded once. The chain combines TRBV30 with TRBJ1-1; D is undetermined. The germline V gene encodes CDR1 GTSNPN and CDR2 SVGIG (reference sequence). V lost 3 bases, J lost 6 bases, and 17 bases lay in between. The CDR3 totals 14 residues. The CDR3 region has the DNA TGTGCCTGGAGCCCCCCCCGGGTAACGGCTGAAGCTTTCTTT. It yields the protein CAWSPPRVTAEAFF.

The J gene is TRBJ1-5, the V gene TRBV20-1; D not certain. The CDR3 spans 13 residues. The V end was cut by 3 bases, the J end by 3 bases, with 9 bases between. Germline CDR1 DFQATT, CDR2 SNEGSKA (reference sequence). The CDR3 loop is CSASSSANQPQHF. The CDR3 DNA follows: TGCAGTGCTAGTAGCAGCGCCAATCAGCCCCAGCATTTT.

This chain joins TRBV6-4 and TRBJ2-1; TRBD2 matches 7 bases. Germline assignment: CDR1 MRHNA and CDR2 SNTAGT. This CDR3 has 15 residues. V dropped 6 bases and J dropped 4; count of bases not matched to a gene: 9. The CDR3 DNA reads TGTGCCAGCAGAGAGGAGCGGGGCCAATACAATGAGCAGTTCTTC. It codes for CASREERGQYNEQFF.

This chain joins TRBV5-6 and TRBJ1-3, with 8 bases matching TRBD1. Germline-derived CDR1 and CDR2 are SGHDT and YYEEEE. The CDR3 totals 16 residues. V shed 2 bases and J 0 bases; nucleotides not matched to a gene: 4. The CDR3 bases are TGTGCCAGCAGCTTTTCAGGGGGCTACTCTGGAAACACCATATATTTT. It encodes CASSFSGGYSGNTIYF.

The chain carries TRBV29-1 and TRBJ2-7, with D possibly being TRBD1 (5 bases). With 1 base removed from V and 5 bases from J, the gap between germline ends came to 18 bases. Per the germline V gene, CDR1 is SQVTM and CDR2 is ANQGSEA. The CDR3 spans 15 residues. Here the CDR3 reads CSVEVRKGRIHEQYF. The CDR3 DNA reads as TGCAGCGTTGAAGTCCGAAAGGGGCGCATCCACGAGCAGTACTTC.

For the CDR3, the DNA is TGTGCCAGTAGTATAGATCAGGCGAGGGCGAACACTGAAGCTTTCTTT. This gives the protein CASSIDQARANTEAFF. The gene calls are TRBV19 and TRBJ1-1; D unresolved. V was shortened by 0 bases and J by 1 base, with 12 bases between the two germline ends. Per the germline V gene, CDR1 is LNHDA and CDR2 is SQIVND (reference sequence). The CDR3 is 16 residues long. The full variable domain, rest sourced from reference TRBV19 and TRBJ1-1, is DGGITQSPKYLFRKEGQNVTLSCEQNLNHDAMYWYRQDPGQGLRLIYYSQIVNDFQKGDIAEGYSVSREKKESFPLTVTSAQKNPTAFYLCASSIDQARANTEAFFGQGTRLTVV.

The rearrangement joins TRBV5-1 to TRBJ1-1, with 9 bases aligning to TRBD1. Germline values: CDR1 SGHRS, CDR2 YFSETQ. The junction had 8 bases not matched to a gene; V was cut back by 4 bases and J by 4 bases. The CDR3 spans 15 residues. CDR3 DNA: TGCGCCAGCAGCAATAAACAGGGGGCTGCCACTGAAGCTTTCTTT. Translating it yields CASSNKQGAATEAFF. The full variable domain, with the rest looked up from reference TRBV5-1 and TRBJ1-1, is KAGVTQTPRYLIKTRGQQVTLSCSPISGHRSVSWYQQTPGQGLQFLFEYFSETQRNKGNFPGRFSGRQFSNSRSEMNVSTLELGDSALYLCASSNKQGAATEAFFGQGTRLTVV.

This clone was counted a single time. J is TRBJ2-1 and V is TRBV7-9, with a tentative D call TRBD2 (5 bases). This CDR3 is built from 11 residues. CDR1 is SEHNR and CDR2 is FQNEAQ in the germline V gene (reference sequence). The CDR3: CVGGGAGEQFF. The CDR3 DNA reads as TGTGTGGGCGGAGGCGCTGGTGAGCAGTTCTTC. The full variable domain, with the rest looked up from reference TRBV7-9 and TRBJ2-1, is DTGVSQNPRHKITKRGQNVTFRCDPISEHNRLYWYRQTLGQGPEFLTYFQNEAQLEKSRLLSDRFSAERPKGSFSTLEIQRTEQGDSAMYLCVGGGAGEQFFGPGTRLTVL.

V and J are TRBV5-1 and TRBJ2-3; 9 positions agree with TRBD2. This CDR3 region has 16 residues. CDR1 and CDR2 (germline): SGHRS, YFSETQ. Trimming cost V 0 bases and J 2 bases; bases outside gene matches: 4. The CDR3 bases are TGCGCCAGCAGCTTGGCCGCGGGAGGGCCCACAGATACGCAGTATTTT. Its protein product is CASSLAAGGPTDTQYF.

J is TRBJ2-5 and V is TRBV4-1, with 15 nucleotides matching TRBD2. With 2 bases clipped from V and 1 base from J, the junction kept 5 bases outside the gene matches. CDR1 MGHRA and CDR2 YSYEKL come from the germline V gene. The CDR3 covers 18 residues. CDR3 amino acids: CASSQIRTSGGGQETQYF. The CDR3 region has the DNA TGCGCCAGCAGCCAAATTCGGACTAGCGGGGGGGGCCAAGAGACCCAGTACTTC.

The chain has TRBV4-1 and TRBJ2-7, with 10 bases aligning to TRBD1. Germline values: CDR1 MGHRA, CDR2 YSYEKL. V lost 3 bases, J lost 2 bases, and 4 bases stayed unmatched. The CDR3 loop spans 15 amino acids. The CDR3 spells CASSHGTGAAYEQYF. CDR3 sequence (DNA): TGCGCCAGCAGCCACGGGACAGGGGCGGCCTACGAGCAGTACTTC.

The chain is built from TRBV19 and TRBJ2-7; 8 bases fit TRBD2. The trim removed 4 bases at V and 3 bases at J, leaving 8 bases unmatched. The CDR3 length is 15 residues. Germline assignment: CDR1 LNHDA and CDR2 SQIVND (reference sequence). The CDR3 DNA reads TGTGCCAGTAGTACGGGGGGGGGCGCCGTCTACGAGCAGTACTTC. Amino acid sequence: CASSTGGGAVYEQYF.

The J gene is TRBJ1-6, the V gene TRBV3-1 (or the pseudogene TRBV3-2), with unresolved D. This CDR3 is built from 16 residues. V lost 4 bases, J lost 0 bases, and 10 bases lay in between. Germline V CDR1 and CDR2: LGHDT, YNNKEL (reference sequence). The CDR3 region has the DNA TGTGCCAGCAGCCTCGACGGGAGCTCCTATAATTCACCCCTCCACTTT. It yields the protein CASSLDGSSYNSPLHF.

The V and J genes are TRBV13 and TRBJ1-3, with TRBD1 identical over 10 bases. Losses at the gene ends were 5 bases for V and 4 bases for J; bases not matched to a gene: 5. The CDR3 consists of 15 residues. CDR1 PRHDT and CDR2 FYEKMQ come from the germline V gene (reference sequence). CDR3 DNA: TGTGCCAGCAGCCCGGGACAGGGGTCCGGAAACACCATATATTTT. It specifies CASSPGQGSGNTIYF.

This chain links TRBV12-5 with TRBJ2-7, with TRBD2 matching over 10 bases. J gave up 0 bases and V 6 bases, and 8 bases lay outside the gene matches. Germline V gene lookup returns CDR1 LGHNT and CDR2 FRNRAP. This CDR3 comprises 16 residues. CDR3 in amino acids: CASGSLAGATSYEQYF. CDR3 sequence (DNA): TGTGCTAGTGGATCTCTAGCGGGAGCGACCTCCTACGAGCAGTACTTC.